This T cell receptor beta chain was identified during a study of T-cell memory formation after mild COVID-19. In TCRdb, the 5' RACE reads were re-called with MiXCR into one record per CDR3 protein. The sample comprises approximately 500,000 distinct CDR3 sequences, around 25% of which are singletons, and about 12% rests with the top ten. This CDR3 spans 16 amino acids. From germline, CDR1 is SGHRS and CDR2 YFSETQ. V lost 5 bases, J lost 4 bases, and 12 bases stayed unmatched. V is TRBV5-1 and J is TRBJ1-2; 9 nucleotides line up with TRBD1. The sequence came from an adult woman who had mild COVID-19 (a few samples of this study predate the infection). Cell type and time point are not known. Input material: PBMCs or a T cell subset sorted from them (not recorded which). CDR3 region: CASRKGTGQSLYGYTF. Here the CDR3 DNA reads TGCGCCAGCAGGAAAGGGACAGGGCAAAGCCTCTATGGCTACACCTTC.